This TCR beta chain comes out of a study of cytomegalovirus exposure and HLA in healthy donors. The PCR had 60 Vbeta and 13 Jbeta primers. Profiled with immunoSEQ multiplex PCR; TCRdb holds only in-frame clones, not every one. The table gives 63,000 or so clones; the top ten clones make up roughly 15% of it. The CDR3 loop spans 14 amino acids. Per the germline V gene, CDR1 is MNHEY and CDR2 is SMNVEV (reference sequence). The V gene end was trimmed by 7 bases and the J gene end by 2 bases; junction bases not matched to a gene: 4. V gene TRBV27 combines with J gene TRBJ2-7; 11 bases align to TRBD1. The source material was PBMCs. This receptor was identified in a boy aged 5-17 years in good health and CMV-seronegative. CDR3 sequence reads: CASIGTGGTYEQYF. The CDR3 coding sequence is TGTGCCAGCATCGGGACAGGGGGGACCTACGAGCAGTACTTC.